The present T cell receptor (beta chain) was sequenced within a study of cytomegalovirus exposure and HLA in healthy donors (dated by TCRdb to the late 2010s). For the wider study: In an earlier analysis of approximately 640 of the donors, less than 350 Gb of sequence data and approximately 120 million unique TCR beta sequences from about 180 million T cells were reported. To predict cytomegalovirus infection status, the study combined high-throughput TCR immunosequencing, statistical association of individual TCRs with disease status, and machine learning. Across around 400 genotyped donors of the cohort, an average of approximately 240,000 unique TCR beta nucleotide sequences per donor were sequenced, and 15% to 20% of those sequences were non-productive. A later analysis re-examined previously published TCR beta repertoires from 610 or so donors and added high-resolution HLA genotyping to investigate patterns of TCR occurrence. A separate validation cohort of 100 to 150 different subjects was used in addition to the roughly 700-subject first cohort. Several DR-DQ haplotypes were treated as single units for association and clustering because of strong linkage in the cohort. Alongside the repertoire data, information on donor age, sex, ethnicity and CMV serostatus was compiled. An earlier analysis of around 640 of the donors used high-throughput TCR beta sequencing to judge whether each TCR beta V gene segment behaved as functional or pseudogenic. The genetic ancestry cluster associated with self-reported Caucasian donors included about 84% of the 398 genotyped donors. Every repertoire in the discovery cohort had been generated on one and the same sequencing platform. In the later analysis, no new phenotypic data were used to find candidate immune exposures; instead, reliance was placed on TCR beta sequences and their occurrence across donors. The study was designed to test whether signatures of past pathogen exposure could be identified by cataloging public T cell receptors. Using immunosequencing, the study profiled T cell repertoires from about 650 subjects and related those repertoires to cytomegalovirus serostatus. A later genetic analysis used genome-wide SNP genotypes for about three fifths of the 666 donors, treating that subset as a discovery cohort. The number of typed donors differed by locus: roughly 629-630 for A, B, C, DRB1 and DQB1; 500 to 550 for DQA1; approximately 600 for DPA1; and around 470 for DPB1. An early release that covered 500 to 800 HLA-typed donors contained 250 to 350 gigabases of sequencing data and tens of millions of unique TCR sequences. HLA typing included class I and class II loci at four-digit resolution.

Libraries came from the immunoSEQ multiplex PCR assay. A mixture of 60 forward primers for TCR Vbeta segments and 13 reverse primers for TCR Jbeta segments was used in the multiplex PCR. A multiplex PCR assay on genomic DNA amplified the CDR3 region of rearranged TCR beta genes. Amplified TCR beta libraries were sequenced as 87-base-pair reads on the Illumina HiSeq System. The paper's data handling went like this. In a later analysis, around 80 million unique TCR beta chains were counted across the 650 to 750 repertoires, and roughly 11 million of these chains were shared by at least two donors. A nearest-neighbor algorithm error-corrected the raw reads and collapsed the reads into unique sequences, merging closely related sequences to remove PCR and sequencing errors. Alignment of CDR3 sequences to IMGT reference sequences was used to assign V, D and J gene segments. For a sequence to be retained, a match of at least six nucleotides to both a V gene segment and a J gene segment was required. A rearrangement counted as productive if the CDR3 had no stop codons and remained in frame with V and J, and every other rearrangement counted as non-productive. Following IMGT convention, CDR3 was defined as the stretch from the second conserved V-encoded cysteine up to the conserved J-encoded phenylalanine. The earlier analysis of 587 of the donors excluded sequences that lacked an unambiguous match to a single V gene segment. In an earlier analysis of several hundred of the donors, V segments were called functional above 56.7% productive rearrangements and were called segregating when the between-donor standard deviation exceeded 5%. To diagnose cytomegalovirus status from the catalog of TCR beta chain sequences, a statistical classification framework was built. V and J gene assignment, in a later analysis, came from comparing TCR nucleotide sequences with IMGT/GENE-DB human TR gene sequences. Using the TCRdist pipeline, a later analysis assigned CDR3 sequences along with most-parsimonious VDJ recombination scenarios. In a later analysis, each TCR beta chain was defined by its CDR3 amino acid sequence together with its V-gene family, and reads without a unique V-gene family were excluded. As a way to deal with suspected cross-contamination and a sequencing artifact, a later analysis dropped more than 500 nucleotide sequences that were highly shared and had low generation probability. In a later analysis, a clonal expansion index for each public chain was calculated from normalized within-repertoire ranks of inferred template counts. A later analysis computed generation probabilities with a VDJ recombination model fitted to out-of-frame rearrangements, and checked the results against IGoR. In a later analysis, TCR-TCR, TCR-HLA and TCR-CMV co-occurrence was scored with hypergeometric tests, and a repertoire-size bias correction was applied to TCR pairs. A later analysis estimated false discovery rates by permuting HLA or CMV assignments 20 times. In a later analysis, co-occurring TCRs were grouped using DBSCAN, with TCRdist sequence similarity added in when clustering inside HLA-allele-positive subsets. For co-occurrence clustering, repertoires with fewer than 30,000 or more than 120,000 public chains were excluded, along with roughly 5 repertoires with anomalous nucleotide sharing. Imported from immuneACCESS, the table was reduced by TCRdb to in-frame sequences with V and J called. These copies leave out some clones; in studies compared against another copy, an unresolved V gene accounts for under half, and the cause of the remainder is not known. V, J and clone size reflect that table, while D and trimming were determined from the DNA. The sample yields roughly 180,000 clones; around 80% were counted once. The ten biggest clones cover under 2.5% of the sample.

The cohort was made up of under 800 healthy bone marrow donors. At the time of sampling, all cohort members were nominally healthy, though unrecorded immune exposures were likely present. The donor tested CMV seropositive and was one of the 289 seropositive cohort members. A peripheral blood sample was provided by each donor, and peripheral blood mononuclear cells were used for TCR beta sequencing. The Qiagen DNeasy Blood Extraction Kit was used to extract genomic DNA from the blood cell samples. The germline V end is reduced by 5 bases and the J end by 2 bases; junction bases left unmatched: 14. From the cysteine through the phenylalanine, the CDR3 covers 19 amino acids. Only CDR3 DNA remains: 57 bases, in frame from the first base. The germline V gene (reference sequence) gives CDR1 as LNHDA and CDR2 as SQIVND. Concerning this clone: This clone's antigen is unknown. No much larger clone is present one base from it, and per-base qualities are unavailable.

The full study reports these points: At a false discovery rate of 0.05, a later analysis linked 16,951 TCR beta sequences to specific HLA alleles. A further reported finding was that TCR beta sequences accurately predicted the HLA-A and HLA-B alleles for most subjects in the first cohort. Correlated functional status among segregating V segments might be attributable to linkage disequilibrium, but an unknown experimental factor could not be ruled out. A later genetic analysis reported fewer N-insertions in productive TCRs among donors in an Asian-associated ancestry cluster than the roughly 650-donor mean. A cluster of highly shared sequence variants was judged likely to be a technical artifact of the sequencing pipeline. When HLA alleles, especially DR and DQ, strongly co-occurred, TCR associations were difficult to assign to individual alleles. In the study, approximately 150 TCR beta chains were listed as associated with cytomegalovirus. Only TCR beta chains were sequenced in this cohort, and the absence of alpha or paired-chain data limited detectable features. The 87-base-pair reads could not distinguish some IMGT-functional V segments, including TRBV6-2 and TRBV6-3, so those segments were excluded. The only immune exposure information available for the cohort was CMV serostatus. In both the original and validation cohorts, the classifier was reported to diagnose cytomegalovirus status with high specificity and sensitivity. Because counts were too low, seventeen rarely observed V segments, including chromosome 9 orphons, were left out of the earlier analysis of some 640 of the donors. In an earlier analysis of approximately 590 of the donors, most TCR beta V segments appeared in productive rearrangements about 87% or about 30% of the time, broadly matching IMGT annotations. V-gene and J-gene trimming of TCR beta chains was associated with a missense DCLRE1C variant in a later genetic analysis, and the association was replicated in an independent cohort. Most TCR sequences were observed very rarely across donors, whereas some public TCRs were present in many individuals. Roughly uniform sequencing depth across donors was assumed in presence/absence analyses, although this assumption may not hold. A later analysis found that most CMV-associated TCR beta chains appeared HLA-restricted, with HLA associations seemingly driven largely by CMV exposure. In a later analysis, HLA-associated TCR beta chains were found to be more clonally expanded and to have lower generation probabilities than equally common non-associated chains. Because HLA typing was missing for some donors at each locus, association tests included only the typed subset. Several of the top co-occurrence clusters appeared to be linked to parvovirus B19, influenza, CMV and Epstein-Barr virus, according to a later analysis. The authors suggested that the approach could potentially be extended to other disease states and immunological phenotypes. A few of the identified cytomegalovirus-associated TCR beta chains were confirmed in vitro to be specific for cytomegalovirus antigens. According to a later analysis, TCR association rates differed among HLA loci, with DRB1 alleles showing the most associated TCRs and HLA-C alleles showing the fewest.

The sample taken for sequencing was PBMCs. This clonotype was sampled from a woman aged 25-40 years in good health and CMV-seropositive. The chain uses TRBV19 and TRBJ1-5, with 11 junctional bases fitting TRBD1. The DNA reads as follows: TGTGCCAGTAGTCCCAGGGACAGGGGGGGTCCTGGGGGCAATCAGCCCCAGCATTTT. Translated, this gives CASSPRDRGGPGGNQPQHF.